This TCR beta chain was recovered during a study of T-cell reconstitution after alpha-beta-depleted transplantation in children. The CDR3 has 14 residues. CDR1 is MGHRA, CDR2 YSYEKL, per germline. Trimming took off 3 bases at V and 5 bases at J, with 13 bases between the two ends. This clonotype has a count of ten or more. Unique molecular identifiers were incorporated during preparation of the TCRbeta library. A single record per CDR3 protein comes from TCRdb applying MiXCR to the PCR reads. The table has about 830,000 distinct CDR3 sequences, roughly 15% seen once. The chain joins TRBV4-1 to TRBJ2-5; D might be TRBD1 (6 bases). The sequenced sample was PBMCs, mostly from graft donor cells, obtained 360 days after TCRalphabeta/CD19-depleted stem cell transplant. The TCR sequence derives from a male patient between 5 and 17 years old who had a stem cell transplant for acute lymphoblastic leukemia, so the T cells may come from the graft donor. This CDR3 reads CASSQGHLGETQYF. The CDR3 coding sequence is TGCGCCAGCAGCCAGGGACATCTAGGGGAGACCCAGTACTTC.